A single sample is the source of the 4 T cell receptor beta chains below, sequenced in a study of cytomegalovirus exposure and HLA in healthy donors. PCR primers comprised 60 Vbeta and 13 Jbeta primers. Produced via immunoSEQ multiplex PCR; TCRdb's table is partial and in-frame only. The data show around 140,000 clones, with around 80% seen just once and about 3.2% held by the top ten. Sequencing used PBMCs. These TCRs come from a female donor in good health and CMV-seronegative.

The chain uses TRBV6-6 and TRBJ1-4; D is unresolved. This CDR3 is 14 amino acids long. V lost 2 bases and J 4 bases, leaving 8 bases between the germline ends. Germline-derived CDR1 and CDR2 are MNHNY and SVGAGI (reference sequence). CDR3 in DNA: TGTGCCAGCAGTTACCGCAGTATTAATGAAAAACTGTTTTTT. As protein: CASSYRSINEKLFF.

This sequence joins TRBV6-1 and TRBJ2-3; D is possibly TRBD1 (6 bases). Germline V gene lookup returns CDR1 MNHNS and CDR2 SASEGT. The CDR3 has 15 amino acids. Trimming removed 7 bases at V and 1 base at J, with 15 bases between. The CDR3 here is CASNTEGDGTDTQYF. As DNA, the CDR3 is TGTGCCAGCAATACCGAGGGGGACGGCACAGATACGCAGTATTTT.

This chain joins TRBV28 and TRBJ1-5; 8 nucleotides align to TRBD1. The J segment lost 2 bases and the V segment lost 4 bases, leaving 7 bases of the junction unmatched. Per germline, CDR1 MDHEN and CDR2 SYDVKM. The CDR3 consists of 16 residues. The CDR3 DNA reads TGTGCCAGCAGTTACTGGACAGGGCTTGGCAATCAGCCCCAGCATTTT. Residues: CASSYWTGLGNQPQHF.

This chain uses TRBV27 with TRBJ2-7; TRBD2 is a possible D gene (5 bases). Germline V gene lookup returns CDR1 MNHEY and CDR2 SMNVEV (reference sequence). This CDR3 is 14 amino acids long. V gave up 2 bases and J gave up 0 bases, with 8 bases separating them. CDR3 amino acids: CASSLAGNSYEQYF. CDR3 bases: TGTGCCAGCAGTTTAGCGGGCAACTCCTACGAGCAGTACTTC.